This T cell receptor beta chain was sequenced in a study of control samples from healthy donors and cancer patients. This CDR3 spans 14 amino acids. In germline, CDR1 is LNHDA, CDR2 SQIVND (reference sequence). Trimming removed 7 bases at V and 5 bases at J, with 15 bases between. Only in-frame clones appear in the TCRdb table, and some are missing; sequencing was by immunoSEQ multiplex PCR. The sample lists about 65,000 clones, 90% occurring once. The sample consisted of PBMCs. The V call is TRBV19, the J call TRBJ1-5; the D gene is possibly TRBD1 (5 bases). The clonotype originates from a woman between 50 and 59 years old with colorectal cancer. The CDR3 nucleotides are TGTGCCAGTACGGACATAGGGGTATATCAGCCCCAGCATTTT. Translating gives CASTDIGVYQPQHF.